The text below deals with one T cell receptor beta chain. What this receptor recognizes is not known. The sample holds no much larger clone one base away, and base qualities are not on file. CDR3 length: 13 amino acids, cysteine to phenylalanine. The only DNA kept is the CDR3, 39 bases in frame from the first base. From the germline V gene (reference sequence), CDR1 is LNHDA and CDR2 is SQIVND. Trimmed from V: 4 bases; trimmed from J: 3 bases; junction bases lacking a gene match: 2. The record originates from a study of cytomegalovirus exposure and HLA in healthy donors (dated by TCRdb to between 2016 and 2019). A note on the overall study: An earlier analysis of some 620 of the donors reported 250 to 300 Gb of sequence data and 95 million to 120 million unique TCR beta sequences obtained from approximately 180 million T cells. Approximately 300 gigabases of sequencing data and around 80 million unique TCR sequences made up an early release that covered 640 HLA-typed donors. The genetic ancestry cluster associated with self-reported Caucasian donors included approximately 85% of the roughly 400 genotyped donors. The aim of the study was to test whether cataloging public T cell receptors could identify signatures of past pathogen exposure. Using immunosequencing, the study profiled T cell repertoires from 500 to 800 subjects and related those repertoires to cytomegalovirus serostatus. A separate validation cohort of 90 to 150 different subjects was used in addition to the roughly 640-subject first cohort. High-throughput TCR immunosequencing, statistical association of individual TCRs with disease status, and machine learning were combined to predict cytomegalovirus infection status. A later analysis re-analyzed previously published TCR beta repertoires from about 600 donors and added high-resolution HLA genotyping to study TCR occurrence patterns. Rather than drawing on any new phenotypic data, the later analysis identified candidate immune exposures from TCR beta sequences and the way those sequences occurred across donors. An earlier analysis of some 500 of the donors used high-throughput TCR beta sequencing to judge whether each TCR beta V gene segment behaved as functional or pseudogenic. Alongside the repertoire data, information on donor age, sex, ethnicity and CMV serostatus was compiled. A later genetic analysis took genome-wide SNP genotypes for about 65% of the roughly 670 donors and used that subset as a discovery cohort. Every discovery cohort repertoire had been produced on one sequencing platform. HLA typing covered class I and class II loci at four-digit resolution. Typing coverage differed by locus: A, B, C, DRB1 and DQB1 were typed in about 620-630 donors, DQA1 in approximately 520, DPA1 in 600 to 610, and DPB1 in around 440. Several DR-DQ haplotypes were handled as single units for association and clustering because linkage in the cohort was strong. On average, 235,054 unique TCR beta nucleotide sequences were sequenced per donor among roughly 430 genotyped donors of the cohort, with around 19% of those sequences being non-productive. Summary of the overall study and its limitations: Seventeen rarely observed V segments, including chromosome 9 orphons, were excluded from the earlier analysis of a few hundred of the donors because counts were too low. The classifier was reported to diagnose cytomegalovirus status with high specificity and sensitivity in both the original and validation cohorts. In vitro tests confirmed that a few of the cytomegalovirus-associated TCR beta chains recognize cytomegalovirus antigens. Correlated functional status among segregating V segments might reflect linkage disequilibrium, but an unknown experimental factor could not be ruled out. A further reported finding was that TCR beta sequences accurately predicted the HLA-A and HLA-B alleles for most subjects in the first cohort. The sequencing pipeline was judged likely to have produced a cluster of highly shared sequence variants as a technical artifact. Roughly uniform sequencing depth across donors was assumed in presence/absence analyses, although this assumption may not hold. This cohort had only TCR beta chains sequenced, and the lack of alpha or paired-chain data limited which features could be detected. Immune exposure information for the cohort was limited to CMV serostatus. The authors suggested that the approach could potentially be extended to other disease states and immunological phenotypes. A later genetic analysis associated a missense DCLRE1C variant with V-gene and J-gene trimming of TCR beta chains, and an independent cohort replicated the association. An earlier analysis of some 590 of the donors showed that most TCR beta V segments appeared in productive rearrangements either about 87% or about 30% of the time, which broadly matched IMGT annotations. A later analysis found that TCR association rates varied across HLA loci, with DRB1 alleles showing the most associated TCRs and HLA-C alleles the fewest. According to a later analysis, parvovirus B19, influenza, CMV and Epstein-Barr virus appeared linked to several top co-occurrence clusters. The study gave a list of 150 to 200 TCR beta chains associated with cytomegalovirus. In a later analysis, HLA-associated TCR beta chains were found to be more clonally expanded and to have lower generation probabilities than equally common non-associated chains. Assigning TCR associations to individual alleles was difficult when HLA alleles, especially DR and DQ, strongly co-occurred. While some public TCRs were present in many individuals, most TCR sequences turned up only very rarely across donors. Because HLA typing was unavailable for some donors at each locus, only the typed subset was used in association tests. In a later genetic analysis, fewer N-insertions in productive TCRs were reported among donors in an Asian-associated ancestry cluster than the 666-donor mean. In a later analysis, about 16,000 TCR beta sequences were associated with specific HLA alleles at a false discovery rate of 0.05. In a later analysis, most CMV-associated TCR beta chains were found to appear HLA-restricted, with HLA associations seemingly driven largely by CMV exposure. The 87-base-pair reads could not distinguish some IMGT-functional V segments, including TRBV6-2 and TRBV6-3, so those segments were excluded.

The method was the immunoSEQ multiplex PCR assay. A mixture of 60 forward primers for TCR Vbeta segments and 13 reverse primers for TCR Jbeta segments was used in the multiplex PCR. The CDR3 region of rearranged TCR beta genes was amplified from genomic DNA by a multiplex PCR assay. On the Illumina HiSeq System, the amplified TCR beta libraries were sequenced as 87-base-pair reads. As for the authors' bioinformatics: A later analysis tallied 80 million to 95 million unique TCR beta chains across the 666 repertoires, and approximately 9.9 million of those chains were shared by two or more donors. Raw reads were error-corrected and collapsed into unique sequences by a nearest-neighbor algorithm in which closely related sequences were merged to remove PCR and sequencing errors. V, D and J gene segments were assigned by aligning CDR3 sequences to IMGT reference sequences. For a sequence to be retained, at least a six-nucleotide match to both a V gene segment and a J gene segment was required. Rearrangements were classified as productive when the CDR3 lacked stop codons and remained in frame with V and J, and all other rearrangements were classified as non-productive. Following IMGT convention, CDR3 was defined as the stretch from the second conserved V-encoded cysteine up to the conserved J-encoded phenylalanine. In an earlier analysis of roughly 610 of the donors, sequences lacking an unambiguous match to a single V gene segment were excluded. In an earlier analysis of approximately 500 of the donors, a V segment was called functional when productive rearrangements were above 56.7%, and segregating when the standard deviation between donors exceeded 5%. A statistical classification framework was built for diagnosing cytomegalovirus status from the catalog of TCR beta chain sequences. V and J gene assignment, in a later analysis, came from comparing TCR nucleotide sequences with IMGT/GENE-DB human TR gene sequences. The TCRdist pipeline was used in a later analysis to assign CDR3 sequences and most-parsimonious VDJ recombination scenarios. In a later analysis, each TCR beta chain was defined by its CDR3 amino acid sequence together with its V-gene family, and reads lacking a unique V-gene family were excluded. A later analysis removed 592 highly shared, low-generation-probability nucleotide sequences to deal with suspected cross-contamination and a sequencing artifact. In a later analysis, a clonal expansion index for each public chain was calculated from normalized within-repertoire ranks of inferred template counts. In a later analysis, generation probabilities were computed with a VDJ recombination model fitted to out-of-frame rearrangements, and the resulting probabilities were checked against IGoR. A later analysis scored TCR-TCR, TCR-HLA and TCR-CMV co-occurrence with hypergeometric tests, applying a repertoire-size bias correction to TCR pairs. In a later analysis, false discovery rates were estimated by permuting HLA or CMV assignments 20 times. In a later analysis, co-occurring TCRs were grouped using DBSCAN, and TCRdist sequence similarity was added for clustering within HLA-allele-positive subsets. Repertoires with fewer than 30,000 or more than 120,000 public chains were left out of co-occurrence clustering, as were a handful of repertoires with anomalous nucleotide sharing. TCRdb holds this immuneACCESS table with in-frame rearrangements only. Some clones are missing; in checked studies, unresolved V genes explain under half, and the rest has no known cause. V, J and clone size are taken as reported in that table, and D and trimming were inferred from the DNA itself. The sample records roughly 240,000 clones, more than 75% of which are singletons. 5.4% of the sample lies in the top ten.

The cohort comprised fewer than 700 healthy bone marrow donors. Cohort members were all nominally healthy when sampled, although unrecorded immune exposures were likely present. The donor tested CMV seropositive and was one of the 289 seropositive cohort members. A peripheral blood sample was provided by each donor, and peripheral blood mononuclear cells were used for TCR beta sequencing. The Qiagen DNeasy Blood Extraction Kit was used to extract genomic DNA from the blood cell samples. The sequence is built from TRBV19 and TRBJ1-1; TRBD1 agrees with 7 junctional bases. The origin of this receptor is a woman in her thirties or forties in good health and CMV-seropositive. The source material was PBMCs. This receptor carries the CDR3 CASSSQGDTEAFF. The DNA sequence is as follows: TGTGCCAGTAGTAGTCAGGGGGACACTGAAGCTTTCTTT.